This section outlines one T cell receptor beta chain sequence together with its context. This receptor's antigen is unknown. No much larger clone exists at a distance of one base, and base qualities are not known. These data are taken from a study of sequential checkpoint blockade in melanoma (dated by TCRdb to the late 2010s). Background on the whole study: Patients were assigned by 1:1 randomization to either first-line nivolumab followed by ipilimumab (arm A) or ipilimumab followed by nivolumab (arm B). Maintenance nivolumab was given following each of the two trial sequences.

The treatment or condition label, read with the paper, signifies: randomized to nivolumab then ipilimumab (arm A) or the reverse (arm B). No trial patient had received prior DNA-damaging chemotherapy. On a FACS Aria II flow cytometer, live CD3+CD8+ cells that were negative for CD19 and CD56 were sorted from thawed PBMCs. Samples were obtained from patients with melanoma enrolled in CheckMate 064, a randomized, open-label phase II trial of sequential checkpoint blockade. Peripheral blood mononuclear cells were collected by leukapheresis, purified using Ficoll-Paque, and frozen in human serum containing approximately 9.6% DMSO. Purity of sorted blood CD3+CD8+ cells was verified at >98% immediately after sorting, followed by DNA extraction. The V end loses 2 bases and the J end loses 4 bases, and a stretch of 17 bases separates them. The germline V gene supplies CDR1 SGHVS and CDR2 FQNEAQ. From the cysteine up to the phenylalanine, the CDR3 has a length of 16 residues. The kept DNA is CDR3 alone, 48 bases in frame from the first base.

The immunoSEQ Assay was used to immunosequence TCRbeta CDR3 regions from genomic DNA. Before high-throughput sequencing, the genomic DNA was amplified using bias-controlled multiplex PCR. From the authors' description of their analysis: To quantify the absolute abundance of each unique TCRbeta CDR3 region, the sequences were collapsed and filtered. Clonality, defined as 1 minus Pielou's evenness, was calculated using only productive rearrangements. A previously published method was used to identify clones with significantly greater frequencies in on-treatment samples than in baseline samples. Here the immuneACCESS table is served through TCRdb, limited to in-frame sequences with V and J called. Missing clones are a known gap in these copies; in checked studies unresolved V genes cover under half, and the rest lacks a known reason. D and trimming were read from the DNA, whereas the V and J calls and clone size are those reported in that table. The sample table holds 25,000 to 35,000 clones, of which roughly 90% were seen once. About a fifth of the sample rests with the top ten.

Study-wide findings and limitations: The response-prediction model combining TCR metrics and mutation burden needs validation in larger, independent patient cohorts.

The sample consisted of CD8+ T cells sorted from blood (inferred from file names), taken from a patient given nivolumab and ipilimumab in sequence. The rearrangement joined TRBV7-8 to TRBJ1-2; the D gene is not confidently resolved. The receptor was isolated from a human donor with melanoma. The CDR3 protein sequence reads: CASSLTAQTYSYGYTF. The DNA sequence follows: TGTGCCAGCAGCTTAACCGCACAGACATACAGCTATGGCTACACCTTC.